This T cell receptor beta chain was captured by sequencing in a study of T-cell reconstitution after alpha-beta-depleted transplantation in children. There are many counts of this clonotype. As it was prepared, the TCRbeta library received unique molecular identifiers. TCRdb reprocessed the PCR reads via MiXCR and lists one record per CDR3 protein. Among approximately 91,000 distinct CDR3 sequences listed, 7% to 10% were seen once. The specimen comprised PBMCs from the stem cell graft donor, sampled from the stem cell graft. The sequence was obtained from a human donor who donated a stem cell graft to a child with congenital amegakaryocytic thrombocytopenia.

CDR3 nucleotides: TGTGCCAGCAGCTTAGTTAGTGTCTTGGTGACTGAGCAGTTCTTC. This sequence encodes CASSLVSVLVTEQFF. The chain employs TRBV7-9 and TRBJ2-1; D ambiguous. Germline CDR1 is SEHNR and CDR2 is FQNEAQ (reference sequence). The CDR3 runs to 15 residues. Trimming took 1 base from V and 9 from J, leaving 16 bases between them.